The entry below describes one TCR beta chain. Its specificity is unknown. The germline V gene has CDR1 SNHLY and CDR2 FYNNEI. The CDR3 has 11 amino acids. V was pared by 8 bases and J by 5 bases, with 0 bases of the junction left unmatched. These data originate in a study of T cell clonotyping in hematopoietic cell transplantation. About the study: Cytoreduction preceded collection of pretransplant recipient samples. General study results and limits: After transplant, recipient diversity fell while pathologically expanded clonotypes grew through day 180.

Time point of the sample: recipient sample about 28 days before transplant, after cytoreduction. Blood collection times were about day -28 and days 30, 100, 180 posttransplant. Clones were sequenced by immunoSEQ multiplex PCR, and TCRdb holds only the in-frame ones, with some missing. The profile shows some 36,000 clones, roughly 94% of them singletons. The sequencing here drew on peripheral blood mononuclear cells, taken before stem cell transplant. The receptor was isolated from a man aged 35 to 55 with chronic myeloid leukemia. Some clones in this sample may be carry-over from other donors' samples. V is TRBV2 and J is TRBJ2-1, with 7 nucleotides matching TRBD2. The CDR3 here is CASGGDNEQFF. CDR3 DNA: TGTGCCAGCGGGGGGGACAATGAGCAGTTCTTC.